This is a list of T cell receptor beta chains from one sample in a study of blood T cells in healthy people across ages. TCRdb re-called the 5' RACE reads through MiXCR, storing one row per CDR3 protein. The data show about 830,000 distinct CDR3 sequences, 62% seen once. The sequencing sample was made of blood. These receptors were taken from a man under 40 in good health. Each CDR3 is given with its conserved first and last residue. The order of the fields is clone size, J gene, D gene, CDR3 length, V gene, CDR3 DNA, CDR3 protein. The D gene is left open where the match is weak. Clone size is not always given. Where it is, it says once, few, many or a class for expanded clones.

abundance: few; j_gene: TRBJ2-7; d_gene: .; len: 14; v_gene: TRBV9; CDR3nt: TGTGCCAGCAGCCCCGCCAGGCCCTCCTACGAGCAGTACTTC; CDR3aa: CASSPARPSYEQYF
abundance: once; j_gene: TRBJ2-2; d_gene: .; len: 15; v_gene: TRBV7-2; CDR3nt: TGTGCCAGCGGCTTAGTACGGCGACTAGTCGGGGAGCTGTTTTTT; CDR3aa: CASGLVRRLVGELFF
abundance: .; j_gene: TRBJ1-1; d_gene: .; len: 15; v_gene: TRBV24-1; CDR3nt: TGTGCCACCAGTGATTCGAAGGGCTCCCATAATGATGCTTTCTTT; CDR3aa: CATSDSKGSHNDAFF
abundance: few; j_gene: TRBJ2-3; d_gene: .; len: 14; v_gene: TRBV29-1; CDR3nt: TGCAGCGTTGAAGGTCAGGGGTTGGCGGATACGCAGTATTTT; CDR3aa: CSVEGQGLADTQYF
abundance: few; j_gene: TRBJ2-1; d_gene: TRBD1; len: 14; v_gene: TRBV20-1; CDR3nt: TGCAGTGCCGGAAGGACAGGGACCTACAATGAGCAGTTCTTC; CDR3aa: CSAGRTGTYNEQFF
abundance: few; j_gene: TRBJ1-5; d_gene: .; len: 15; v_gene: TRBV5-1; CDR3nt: TGCGCCAGCAGCTGGGGGGGAGGGGGCAATCAGCCCCAGCATTTT; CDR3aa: CASSWGGGGNQPQHF
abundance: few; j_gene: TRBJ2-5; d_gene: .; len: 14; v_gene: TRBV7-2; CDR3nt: TGTGCCAGCACCTATTCTTCGGGGCAAGAGACCCAGTACTTC; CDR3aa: CASTYSSGQETQYF
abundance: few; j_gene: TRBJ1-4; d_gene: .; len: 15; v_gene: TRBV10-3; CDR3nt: TGTGCCATCAGTGCCTCGGGGGCAACTAATGAAAAACTGTTTTTT; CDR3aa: CAISASGATNEKLFF
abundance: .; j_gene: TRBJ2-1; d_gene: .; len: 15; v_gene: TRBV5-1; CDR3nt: TGCGCCAGCAGCTTGACTCCACAGGAGTCCTACGAGCAGTTCTTC; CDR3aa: CASSLTPQESYEQFF
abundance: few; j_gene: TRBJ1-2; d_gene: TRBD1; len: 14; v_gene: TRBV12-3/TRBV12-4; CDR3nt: TGTGCCAGCAGTCCCCTAGGGACAGGGAAAACCTACACCTTC; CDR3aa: CASSPLGTGKTYTF
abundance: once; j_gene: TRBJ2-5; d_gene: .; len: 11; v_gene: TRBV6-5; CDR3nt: TGTGCCAGCAGAAACCAGGGGACCCAGTACTTC; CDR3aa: CASRNQGTQYF
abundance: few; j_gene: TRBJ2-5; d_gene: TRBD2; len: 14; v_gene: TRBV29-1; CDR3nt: TGCAGCGTTGAGACGGGGGGGCCCCGTGAGACCCAGTACTTC; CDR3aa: CSVETGGPRETQYF
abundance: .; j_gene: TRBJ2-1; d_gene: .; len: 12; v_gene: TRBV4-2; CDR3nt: TGTGCCAGCAGCCAAAATACCTATGAGCAGTTCTTC; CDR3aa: CASSQNTYEQFF
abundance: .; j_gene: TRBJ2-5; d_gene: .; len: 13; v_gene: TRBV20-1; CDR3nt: TGCAGTGCTAATACGGACGGATACAATGAGCAGTACTTC; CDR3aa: CSANTDGYNEQYF